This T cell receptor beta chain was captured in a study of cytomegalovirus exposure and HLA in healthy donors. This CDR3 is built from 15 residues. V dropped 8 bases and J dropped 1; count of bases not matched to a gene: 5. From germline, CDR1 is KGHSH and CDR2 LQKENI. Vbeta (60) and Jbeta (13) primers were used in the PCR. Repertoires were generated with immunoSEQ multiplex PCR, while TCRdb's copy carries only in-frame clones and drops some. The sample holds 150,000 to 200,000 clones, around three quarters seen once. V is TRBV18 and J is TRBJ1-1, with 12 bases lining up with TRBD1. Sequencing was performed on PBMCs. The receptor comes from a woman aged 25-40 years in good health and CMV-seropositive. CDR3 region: CASHMGQGANTEAFF. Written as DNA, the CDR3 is TGTGCCAGCCATATGGGACAGGGGGCGAACACTGAAGCTTTCTTT. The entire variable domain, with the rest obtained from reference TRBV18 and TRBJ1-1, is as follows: NAGVMQNPRHLVRRRGQEARLRCSPMKGHSHVYWYRQLPEEGLKFMVYLQKENIIDESGMPKERFSAEFPKEGPSILRIQQVVRGDSAAYFCASHMGQGANTEAFFGQGTRLTVV.